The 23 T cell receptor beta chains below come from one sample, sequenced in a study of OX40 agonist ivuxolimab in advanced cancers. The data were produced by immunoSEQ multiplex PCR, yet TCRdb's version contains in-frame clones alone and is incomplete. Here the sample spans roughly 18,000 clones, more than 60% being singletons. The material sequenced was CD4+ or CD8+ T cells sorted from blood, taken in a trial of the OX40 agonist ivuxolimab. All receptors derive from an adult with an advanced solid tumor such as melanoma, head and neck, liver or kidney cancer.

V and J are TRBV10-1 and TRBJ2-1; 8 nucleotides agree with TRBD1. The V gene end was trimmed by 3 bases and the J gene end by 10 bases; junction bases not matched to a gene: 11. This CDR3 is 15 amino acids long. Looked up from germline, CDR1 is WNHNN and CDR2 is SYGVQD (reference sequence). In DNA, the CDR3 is TGCGCCAGCAGTGAAAGTGGGCAGGGGGCCGGGGAGCAGTTCTTC. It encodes CASSESGQGAGEQFF.

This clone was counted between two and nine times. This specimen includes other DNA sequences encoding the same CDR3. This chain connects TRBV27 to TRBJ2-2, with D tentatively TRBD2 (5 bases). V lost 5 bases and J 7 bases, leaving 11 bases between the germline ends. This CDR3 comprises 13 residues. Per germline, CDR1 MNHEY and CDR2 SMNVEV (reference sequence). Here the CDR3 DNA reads TGTGCCAGCAGTCCGACCCGGGGCGGGGAGCTGTTTTTT. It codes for CASSPTRGGELFF.

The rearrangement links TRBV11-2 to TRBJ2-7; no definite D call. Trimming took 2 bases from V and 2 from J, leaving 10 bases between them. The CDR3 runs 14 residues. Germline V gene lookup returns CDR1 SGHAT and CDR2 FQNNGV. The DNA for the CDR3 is TGTGCCAGCAGCTTAAATAACCGGCCCTACGAGCAGTACTTC. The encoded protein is CASSLNNRPYEQYF.

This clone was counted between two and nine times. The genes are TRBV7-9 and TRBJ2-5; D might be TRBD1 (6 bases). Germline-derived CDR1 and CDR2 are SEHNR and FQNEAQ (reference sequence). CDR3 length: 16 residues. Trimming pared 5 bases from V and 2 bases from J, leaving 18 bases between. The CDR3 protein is CASSEGGQPYQETQYF. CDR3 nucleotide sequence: TGTGCCAGCAGCGAGGGCGGACAGCCCTATCAAGAGACCCAGTACTTC.

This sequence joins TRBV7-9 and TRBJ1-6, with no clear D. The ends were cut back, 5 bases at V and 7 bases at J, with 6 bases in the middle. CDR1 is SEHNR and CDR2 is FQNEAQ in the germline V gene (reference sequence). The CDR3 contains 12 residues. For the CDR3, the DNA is TGTGCCAGCAGCAAGGGCAATTCACCCCTCCACTTT. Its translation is CASSKGNSPLHF.

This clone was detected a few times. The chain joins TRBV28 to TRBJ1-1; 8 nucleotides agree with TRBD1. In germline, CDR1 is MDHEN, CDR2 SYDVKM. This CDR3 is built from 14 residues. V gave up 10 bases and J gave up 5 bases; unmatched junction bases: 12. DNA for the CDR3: TGTGCCACCGGACAGGGAGGATCCGGGACTGAAGCTTTCTTT. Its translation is CATGQGGSGTEAFF.

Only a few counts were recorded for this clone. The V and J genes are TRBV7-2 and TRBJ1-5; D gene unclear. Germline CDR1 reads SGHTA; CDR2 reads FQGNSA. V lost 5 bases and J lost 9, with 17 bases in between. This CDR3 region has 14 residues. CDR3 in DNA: TGTGCCAGCAGCCCGGAGGACGTAAAGGGGCCCCAGCATTTT. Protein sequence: CASSPEDVKGPQHF.

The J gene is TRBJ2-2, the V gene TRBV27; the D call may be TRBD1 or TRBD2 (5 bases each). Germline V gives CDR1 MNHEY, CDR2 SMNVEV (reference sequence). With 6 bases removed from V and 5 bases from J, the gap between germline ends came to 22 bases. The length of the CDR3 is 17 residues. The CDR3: CASRQTSGSGSTGELFF. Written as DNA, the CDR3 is TGTGCCAGCAGGCAAACTTCAGGGAGTGGGTCGACCGGGGAGCTGTTTTTT.

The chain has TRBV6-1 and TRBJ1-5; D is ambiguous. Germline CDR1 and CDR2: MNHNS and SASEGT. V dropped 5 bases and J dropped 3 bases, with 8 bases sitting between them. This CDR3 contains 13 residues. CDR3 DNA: TGTGCCAGCAGTCAATACCACAATCAGCCCCAGCATTTT. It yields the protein CASSQYHNQPQHF.

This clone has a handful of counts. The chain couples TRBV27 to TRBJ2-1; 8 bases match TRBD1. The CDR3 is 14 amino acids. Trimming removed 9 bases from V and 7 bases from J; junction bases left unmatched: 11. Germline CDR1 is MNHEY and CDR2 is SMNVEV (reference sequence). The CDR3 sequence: CASTSGQGANEQFF. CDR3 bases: TGTGCCAGTACCTCCGGGCAGGGGGCTAATGAGCAGTTCTTC.

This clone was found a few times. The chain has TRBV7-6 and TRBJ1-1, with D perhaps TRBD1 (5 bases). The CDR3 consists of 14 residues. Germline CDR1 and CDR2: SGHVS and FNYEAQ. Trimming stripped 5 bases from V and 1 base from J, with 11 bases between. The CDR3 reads CASSDDRQNTEAFF. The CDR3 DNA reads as TGTGCCAGCAGCGACGACAGACAGAACACTGAAGCTTTCTTT.

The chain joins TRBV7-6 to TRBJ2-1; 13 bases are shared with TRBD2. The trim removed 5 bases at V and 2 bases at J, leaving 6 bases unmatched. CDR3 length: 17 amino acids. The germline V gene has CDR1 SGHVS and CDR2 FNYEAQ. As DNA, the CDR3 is TGTGCCAGCAGCCTATGGACTAGCGGGAGCCCCTACAATGAGCAGTTCTTC. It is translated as CASSLWTSGSPYNEQFF.

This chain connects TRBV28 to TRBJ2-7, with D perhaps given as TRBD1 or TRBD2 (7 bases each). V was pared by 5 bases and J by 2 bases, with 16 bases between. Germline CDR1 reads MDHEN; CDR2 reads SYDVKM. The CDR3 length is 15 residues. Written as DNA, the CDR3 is TGTGCCAGCAGTGGGAGGGGACAGCTAGCCTACGAGCAGTACTTC. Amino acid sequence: CASSGRGQLAYEQYF.

CDR3 DNA: TGTGCCAGCAGTCCCGGGACAGGGTTCGAGCAGTACTTC. This encodes CASSPGTGFEQYF. The chain links TRBV6-5 to TRBJ2-7, with TRBD1 matching 9 bases. The CDR3 totals 13 residues. The trim removed 5 bases at V and 6 bases at J, leaving 5 bases unmatched. Germline V gene sequence: CDR1 MNHEY, CDR2 SVGAGI.

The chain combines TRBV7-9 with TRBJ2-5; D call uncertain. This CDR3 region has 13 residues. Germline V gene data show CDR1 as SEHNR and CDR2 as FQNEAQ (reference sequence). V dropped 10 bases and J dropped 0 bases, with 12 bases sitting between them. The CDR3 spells CATSPVDQETQYF. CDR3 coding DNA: TGTGCCACCTCACCTGTTGACCAAGAGACCCAGTACTTC.

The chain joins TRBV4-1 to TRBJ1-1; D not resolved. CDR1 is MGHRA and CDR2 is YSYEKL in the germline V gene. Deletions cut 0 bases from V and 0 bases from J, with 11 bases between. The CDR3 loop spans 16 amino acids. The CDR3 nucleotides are TGCGCCAGCAGCCAAGATTGGCCAGATATGAACACTGAAGCTTTCTTT. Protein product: CASSQDWPDMNTEAFF.

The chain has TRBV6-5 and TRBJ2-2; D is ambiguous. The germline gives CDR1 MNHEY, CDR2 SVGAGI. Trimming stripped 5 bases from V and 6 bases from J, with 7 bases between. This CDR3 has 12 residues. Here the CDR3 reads CASSEWSGELFF. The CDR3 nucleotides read TGTGCCAGCAGTGAGTGGTCCGGGGAGCTGTTTTTT.

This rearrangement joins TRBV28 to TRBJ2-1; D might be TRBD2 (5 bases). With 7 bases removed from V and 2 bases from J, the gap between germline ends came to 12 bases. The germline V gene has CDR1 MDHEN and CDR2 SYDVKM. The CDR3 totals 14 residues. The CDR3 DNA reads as TGTGCCAGCACCCTCAGAGGGACCTACAATGAGCAGTTCTTC. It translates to CASTLRGTYNEQFF.

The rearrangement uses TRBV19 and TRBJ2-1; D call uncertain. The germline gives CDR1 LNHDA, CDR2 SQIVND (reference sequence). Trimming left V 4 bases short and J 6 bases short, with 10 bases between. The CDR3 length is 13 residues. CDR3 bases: TGTGCCAGTAGTACCGACCCGGGCAATGAGCAGTTCTTC. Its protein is CASSTDPGNEQFF.

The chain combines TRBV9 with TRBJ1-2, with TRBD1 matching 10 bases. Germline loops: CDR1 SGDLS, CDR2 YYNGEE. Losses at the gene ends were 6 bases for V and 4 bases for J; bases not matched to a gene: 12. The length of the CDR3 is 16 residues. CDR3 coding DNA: TGTGCCAGCACCGCTACCGGGACAGGGGCAATCTATGGCTACACCTTC. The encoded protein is CASTATGTGAIYGYTF.

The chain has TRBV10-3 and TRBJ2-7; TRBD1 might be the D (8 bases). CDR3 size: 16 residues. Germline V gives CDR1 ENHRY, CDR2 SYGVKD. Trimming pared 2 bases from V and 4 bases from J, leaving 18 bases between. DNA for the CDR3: TGTGCCATCAGTGAGCGGGGGGACAGGCTGCTGTACGAGCAGTACTTC. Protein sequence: CAISERGDRLLYEQYF.

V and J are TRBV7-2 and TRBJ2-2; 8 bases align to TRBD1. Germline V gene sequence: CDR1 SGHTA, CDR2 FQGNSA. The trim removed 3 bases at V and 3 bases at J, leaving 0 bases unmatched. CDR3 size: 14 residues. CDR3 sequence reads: CASSLTGDTGELFF. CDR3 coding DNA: TGTGCCAGCAGCTTGACAGGGGACACCGGGGAGCTGTTTTTT.

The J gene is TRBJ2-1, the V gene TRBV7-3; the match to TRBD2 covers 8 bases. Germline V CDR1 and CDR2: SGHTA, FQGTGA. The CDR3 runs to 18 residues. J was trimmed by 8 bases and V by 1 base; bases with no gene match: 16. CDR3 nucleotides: TGTGCCAGCAGCTTAAAAGGGCCTGGGGCGGGAGGCGCGGATGAGCAGTTCTTC. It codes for CASSLKGPGAGGADEQFF.